These 18 T cell receptor beta chains originate from one sample sequenced in a study of CD8 T cells in Susac syndrome. When the RNA was reverse transcribed, random hexamers were used with an input of about 0.5 to 1 ug. Each CDR3 protein gets one entry after TCRdb re-called the immunoSEQ multiplex PCR reads with MiXCR. The sample carries 180,000 or so distinct CDR3 sequences, 90% to 95% recorded once. Sequenced: CD4+ T cells from PBMCs. These receptors all stem from a human donor with Susac syndrome.

This chain joins TRBV29-1 and TRBJ2-7; 8 bases align to TRBD1. There are 14 residues in the CDR3. Germline V gene sequence: CDR1 SQVTM, CDR2 ANQGSEA. V lost 3 bases to trimming and J lost 2 bases; unmatched junction nucleotides: 6. CDR3: CSVEVTGVTYEQYF. As DNA, the CDR3 is TGCAGCGTTGAGGTGACAGGGGTCACCTACGAGCAGTACTTC.

This clonotype was seen just once. The gene calls are TRBV5-6 and TRBJ2-2; the D is unclear. This CDR3 contains 16 residues. Germline CDR1 and CDR2: SGHDT and YYEEEE. The ends were cut back, 6 bases at V and 1 base at J, with 16 bases in the middle. CDR3 sequence (DNA): TGTGCCAGCACTGGTTCCGGGCCGAAGAACACCGGGGAGCTGTTTTTT. Its protein is CASTGSGPKNTGELFF.

The chain recombines TRBV30 with TRBJ1-1; tentative D call: TRBD1 (5 bases). The germline CDR1 and CDR2 sequences are GTSNPN and SVGIG (reference sequence). This CDR3 contains 15 residues. Trimming left V 3 bases short and J 3 bases short, with 17 bases between. The CDR3 here is CAWRPPDRRYTEAFF. Here the CDR3 DNA reads TGTGCCTGGAGACCCCCCGACAGAAGATACACTGAAGCTTTCTTT.

This sequence joins TRBV10-3 and TRBJ2-3; D remains unclear. Between the trimmed V and J ends, which lost 10 bases and 4 bases, there was a span of 12 bases. Germline CDR1 reads ENHRY; CDR2 reads SYGVKD. The CDR3 extends over 12 amino acids. The chain's CDR3 is CASTDPPDTQYF. CDR3 nucleotides: TGTGCCAGCACCGACCCCCCAGATACGCAGTATTTT.

This rearrangement joins TRBV20-1 to TRBJ2-3, with 8 bases that match TRBD2. With 0 bases clipped from V and 1 base from J, the junction kept 3 bases outside the gene matches. This CDR3 is built from 15 residues. Germline V CDR1 and CDR2: DFQATT, SNEGSKA (reference sequence). The CDR3 sequence is CSARDPAGGTDTQYF. The CDR3 bases are TGCAGTGCTAGAGATCCAGCGGGAGGCACAGATACGCAGTATTTT.

The J gene is TRBJ2-5, the V gene TRBV2, with 7 bases that match TRBD1. V trimming: 1 base; J trimming: 5 bases; junction bases outside the gene matches: 1. The CDR3 has 13 amino acids. Germline CDR1 is SNHLY and CDR2 is FYNNEI. In DNA, the CDR3 is TGTGCCAGCAGTGAAGTCAGGGGGGAGACCCAGTACTTC. Translated: CASSEVRGETQYF.

The chain links TRBV6-2 or TRBV6-3 to TRBJ1-2, with D maybe TRBD1 (5 bases). The CDR3 sequence is 16 residues long. V lost 5 bases and J 4 bases, leaving 20 bases between the germline ends. Germline CDR1 reads MNHEY; CDR2 reads SVGEGT. In DNA form, the CDR3 reads TGTGCCAGCAGTGGGGACCGACACCACCGCCCCTATGGCTACACCTTC. Amino acid sequence: CASSGDRHHRPYGYTF.

V usage is TRBV4-3 and J usage is TRBJ2-7; the D call may be TRBD1 or TRBD2 (5 bases each). Germline assignment: CDR1 LGHNA and CDR2 YSLEER. V was pared by 0 bases and J by 0 bases, with 18 bases between. This CDR3 region has 18 residues. CDR3 coding DNA: TGCGCCAGCAGCCAAGAGGAGCTCGGGACGGAGCACTCCTACGAGCAGTACTTC. Its translation: CASSQEELGTEHSYEQYF.

The chain employs TRBV19 and TRBJ1-2, with TRBD1 identical over 7 bases. The CDR3 consists of 15 residues. Germline V gene sequence: CDR1 LNHDA, CDR2 SQIVND (reference sequence). The trim removed 5 bases at V and 0 bases at J, leaving 6 bases unmatched. The CDR3 DNA follows: TGTGCCAGTAGTCCGGGACAGCGAACTAACTATGGCTACACCTTC. It specifies CASSPGQRTNYGYTF.

The chain combines TRBV5-1 with TRBJ2-2, with unresolved D. V was clipped by 4 bases and J by 10 bases, with 14 bases between them. Germline CDR1 is SGHRS and CDR2 is YFSETQ. The CDR3 sequence is 13 residues long. CDR3 bases: TGCGCCAGCAGCCCGCGGACCGGAACGGAGCTGTTTTTT. Amino acid sequence: CASSPRTGTELFF.

The chain joins TRBV19 to TRBJ2-1; tentative D call: TRBD2 (5 bases). Between the trimmed V and J ends, which lost 5 bases and 7 bases, there was a span of 21 bases. Looked up from germline, CDR1 is LNHDA and CDR2 is SQIVND (reference sequence). The CDR3 covers 16 residues. The CDR3 sequence: CASSPAGEPRGNEQFF. For the CDR3, the DNA is TGTGCCAGTAGTCCCGCCGGGGAGCCGCGAGGAAATGAGCAGTTCTTC.

The rearrangement links TRBV2 to TRBJ2-2; tentatively, D is TRBD2 (5 bases). The CDR3 runs to 16 residues. V shed 6 bases and J shed 3 bases, with 17 bases lying between them. The germline V gene encodes CDR1 SNHLY and CDR2 FYNNEI. The CDR3 reads CASRGSRAAYTGELFF. CDR3 DNA: TGTGCCAGCAGAGGTTCGCGGGCCGCCTACACCGGGGAGCTGTTTTTT.

This chain links TRBV3-1 with TRBJ1-1, with D perhaps matching TRBD1 (5 bases). V was pared by 3 bases and J by 5 bases, with 13 bases between. Germline CDR1 LGHDT, CDR2 YNNKEL (reference sequence). The length of the CDR3 is 14 residues. In DNA form, the CDR3 reads TGTGCCAGCAGCCACCAGGGAATTGGGACTGAAGCTTTCTTT. It is translated as CASSHQGIGTEAFF. Based on the CDR3 plus reference TRBV3-1 and TRBJ1-1, the full variable domain is DTAVSQTPKYLVTQMGNDKSIKCEQNLGHDTMYWYKQDSKKFLKIMFSYNNKELIINETVPNRFSPKSPDKAHLNLHINSLELGDSAVYFCASSHQGIGTEAFFGQGTRLTVV.

This clonotype showed up just once. CDR3 region: CASSIRQGQGYEQYF. CDR3 DNA sequence: TGTGCCAGCAGTATCCGACAGGGACAGGGGTACGAGCAGTACTTC. The J gene is TRBJ2-7, the V gene TRBV2, with 10 positions matching TRBD1. Germline V gene data show CDR1 as SNHLY and CDR2 as FYNNEI. V was clipped by 5 bases and J by 4 bases; unmatched bases: 8. CDR3 size: 15 residues. The variable domain in full, with the rest retrieved from reference TRBV2 and TRBJ2-7, is EPEVTQTPSHQVTQMGQEVILRCVPISNHLYFYWYRQILGQKVEFLVSFYNNEISEKSEIFDDQFSVERPDGSNFTLKIRSTKLEDSAMYFCASSIRQGQGYEQYFGPGTRLTVT.

The chain has TRBV20-1 and TRBJ2-7; possible D gene TRBD2, 6 bases. Between the trimmed V and J ends, which lost 1 base and 2 bases, there was a span of 9 bases. The germline CDR1 and CDR2 sequences are DFQATT and SNEGSKA (reference sequence). This CDR3 has 13 amino acids. The CDR3 is CSARGDLPYEQYF. CDR3 DNA: TGCAGTGCTAGAGGGGACTTACCCTACGAGCAGTACTTC.

This clonotype occurred once. DNA for the CDR3: TGTGCCAGCAGTCAACAGGGGGACAATTCACCCCTCCACTTT. It specifies CASSQQGDNSPLHF. This chain connects TRBV6-6 to TRBJ1-6; 8 nucleotides align to TRBD1. The ends lost 5 bases at V and 7 bases at J; junction bases unmatched: 4. Germline V gene sequence: CDR1 MNHNY, CDR2 SVGAGI (reference sequence). The CDR3 consists of 14 residues.

This chain joins TRBV29-1 and TRBJ1-1; possibly TRBD1 for D (5 bases). Germline-derived CDR1 and CDR2 are SQVTM and ANQGSEA. The CDR3 sequence is 15 residues long. Trimming removed 8 bases at V and 5 bases at J, with 24 bases between. In DNA form, the CDR3 reads TGCAGCCTTTCCCTCAAGACAGCCAGGAGGACTGAAGCTTTCTTT. Amino acid sequence: CSLSLKTARRTEAFF. The variable domain in full, with the rest retrieved from reference TRBV29-1 and TRBJ1-1, is SAVISQKPSRDICQRGTSLTIQCQVDSQVTMMFWYRQQPGQSLTLIATANQGSEATYESGFVIDKFPISRPNLTFSTLTVSNMSPEDSSIYLCSLSLKTARRTEAFFGQGTRLTVV.

J is TRBJ2-2 and V is TRBV20-1; 11 nucleotides line up with TRBD1. V lost 1 base, J lost 1 base, and 8 bases stayed unmatched. The germline V gene encodes CDR1 DFQATT and CDR2 SNEGSKA (reference sequence). The CDR3 runs to 18 residues. CDR3 sequence (DNA): TGCAGTGCTAGAGCTGGACAGGGGGCGGGAGGGAACACCGGGGAGCTGTTTTTT. This encodes CSARAGQGAGGNTGELFF.